The present T cell receptor beta chain was sequenced within a study of memory CD4+ T cells and cytomegalovirus serostatus. The sample holds one count of this clone. Only in-frame clones appear in the TCRdb table, and some are missing; sequencing was by immunoSEQ multiplex PCR. Of 46,000 or so clones listed, around 82% are singletons. Single viable CD3+CD4+CD8-CD45RO+ cells were sorted as the memory CD4+ T cells. Positive selection with CD4 microbeads enriched total CD4+ T cells. After removal of 6 bases from V and 3 bases from J, the junction contained 3 bases not matched to a gene. The germline V gene encodes CDR1 MNHEY and CDR2 SVGAGI. This CDR3 has 14 amino acids.

The V gene is TRBV6-5, the J gene TRBJ1-5, with 9 positions matching TRBD1. Material: memory CD4+ T cells from blood. The TCR originated in an adult in good health and CMV-seronegative. The CDR3 DNA reads TGTGCCAGCAGGGGACAGGGAAACAATCAGCCCCAGCATTTT. It specifies CASRGQGNNQPQHF.